Shown below are 29 T cell receptor beta chains from a single sample sequenced in a study of cytomegalovirus exposure and HLA in healthy donors. Primers: 60 Vbeta forward and 13 Jbeta reverse. The assay was immunoSEQ multiplex PCR, and TCRdb's table has in-frame clones only and misses some. The sample lists 180,000 or so clones; about 80% were seen once. Material for sequencing was PBMCs. Source of these receptors: a man aged 35-49 years in good health and CMV-seropositive.

This clone was counted between two and nine times. This chain joins TRBV14 and TRBJ1-2; possibly TRBD1 for D (6 bases). The CDR3 totals 15 residues. Trimming removed 0 bases from V and 3 bases from J, with 11 bases in between. Per the germline V gene, CDR1 is SGHDN and CDR2 is FVKESK. CDR3 protein: CASSQDGQIHYGYTF. In DNA, the CDR3 is TGTGCCAGCAGCCAAGACGGACAGATTCACTATGGCTACACCTTC.

This chain connects TRBV7-9 to TRBJ1-2; no clear D gene. The germline CDR1 and CDR2 sequences are SEHNR and FQNEAQ (reference sequence). This CDR3 spans 15 amino acids. V dropped 0 bases and J dropped 8 bases, with 16 bases sitting between them. CDR3: CASSLARDGVRGYTF. The CDR3 region has the DNA TGTGCCAGCAGCTTAGCGAGGGATGGGGTGCGCGGCTACACCTTC.

V gene TRBV28 combines with J gene TRBJ1-4; 9 positions agree with TRBD1. Germline V lookup: CDR1 MDHEN, CDR2 SYDVKM. CDR3 size: 17 residues. V trimming: 5 bases; J trimming: 8 bases; junction bases outside the gene matches: 15. The CDR3 here is CASSPSDTGGVGEKLFF. CDR3 in DNA: TGTGCCAGCAGTCCATCCGACACAGGGGGCGTTGGGGAAAAACTGTTTTTT.

V is TRBV6-1 and J is TRBJ1-5; D gene ambiguous. The V end lost 8 bases, the J end lost 0 bases, and 5 bases lay between the germline ends. Germline V lookup: CDR1 MNHNS, CDR2 SASEGT. The CDR3 has 12 residues. CDR3 bases: TGTGCCAGCCAGGTTAGCAATCAGCCCCAGCATTTT. This translates into CASQVSNQPQHF.

The rearrangement uses TRBV9 and TRBJ2-1; D is unclear. This CDR3 is 11 amino acids long. Trimming stripped 4 bases from V and 5 bases from J, with 4 bases between. Per the germline V gene, CDR1 is SGDLS and CDR2 is YYNGEE. CDR3 bases: TGTGCCAGCAGCCAAAACAATGAGCAGTTCTTC. This gives the protein CASSQNNEQFF.

This clone was recorded only once. The J gene is TRBJ2-5, the V gene TRBV6-1; TRBD1 might be the D (6 bases). CDR3 length equals 14 residues. Deletions cut 8 bases from V and 1 base from J, with 14 bases between. Germline-derived CDR1 and CDR2 are MNHNS and SASEGT. CDR3 DNA: TGTGCCAGCGAGAGGGGGATCGTCCAAGAGACCCAGTACTTC. Protein product: CASERGIVQETQYF.

The chain employs TRBV11-2 and TRBJ1-1; no clear D. This CDR3 is 15 amino acids long. Trimming removed 1 base from V and 0 bases from J, with 9 bases in between. Germline lookup yields CDR1 SGHAT and CDR2 FQNNGV. The CDR3 DNA is TGTGCCAGCAGCTTAGTTGCGGGCCTGAACACTGAAGCTTTCTTT. Translation: CASSLVAGLNTEAFF.

CDR3 bases: TGTGCCGGCGGGCTAGCGGGAGGGCCGGAGACCCAGTACTTC. Amino acids: CAGGLAGGPETQYF. V and J are TRBV2 and TRBJ2-5, with TRBD2 identical over 12 bases. CDR1 is SNHLY and CDR2 is FYNNEI in the germline V gene. The CDR3 is made up of 14 amino acids. Trimming at V came to 11 bases and at J to 5 bases, leaving 9 bases not matched to a gene.

In its sample, this clone was seen a few times. The chain is built from TRBV2 and TRBJ1-4; D gene unclear. There are 12 residues in the CDR3. Germline lookup yields CDR1 SNHLY and CDR2 FYNNEI. V lost 5 bases to trimming and J lost 7 bases, with 8 bases between them. The CDR3 protein is CASSFRGEKLFF. CDR3 in DNA: TGTGCCAGCAGTTTTCGGGGTGAAAAACTGTTTTTT.

As regards this clone: Sequence at one end of the junction differs from germline and may be a read error. The chain employs TRBV4-1 and TRBJ2-7; no firm D call. The CDR3 length is 14 residues. Germline V gives CDR1 MGHRA, CDR2 YSYEKL. CDR3 DNA sequence: TGTGCCATCTCGGCCGAGCTAGGAGCCTACGAGCAGTACTTC. This translates into CAISAELGAYEQYF.

This chain connects TRBV19 to TRBJ1-1; the D gene is possibly TRBD1 (5 bases). V lost 7 bases and J 2 bases, leaving 17 bases between the germline ends. This CDR3 region has 15 residues. From germline, CDR1 is LNHDA and CDR2 SQIVND (reference sequence). This CDR3 reads CASTLTWGVNTEAFF. CDR3 DNA sequence: TGTGCCAGTACTCTGACTTGGGGGGTTAACACTGAAGCTTTCTTT.

The chain uses TRBV9 and TRBJ2-3; the D gene is possibly TRBD1 (5 bases). Germline CDR1 SGDLS, CDR2 YYNGEE. V gave up 3 bases and J gave up 2 bases, with 13 bases separating them. The CDR3 loop spans 15 amino acids. CDR3 sequence reads: CASSARGADTDTQYF. CDR3 nucleotides: TGTGCCAGCAGCGCACGTGGGGCAGACACAGATACGCAGTATTTT.

V and J are TRBV7-9 and TRBJ2-7; 10 bases agree with TRBD1. V gave up 5 bases and J gave up 2 bases; unmatched junction bases: 9. CDR3 length equals 16 residues. Looked up from germline, CDR1 is SEHNR and CDR2 is FQNEAQ (reference sequence). CDR3 protein: CASSPTRDRGTYEQYF. Here the CDR3 DNA reads TGTGCCAGCAGCCCGACCCGGGACAGGGGAACCTACGAGCAGTACTTC. Full variable domain (rest looked up from reference TRBV7-9 and TRBJ2-7): DTGVSQNPRHKITKRGQNVTFRCDPISEHNRLYWYRQTLGQGPEFLTYFQNEAQLEKSRLLSDRFSAERPKGSFSTLEIQRTEQGDSAMYLCASSPTRDRGTYEQYFGPGTRLTVT.

The chain combines TRBV28 with TRBJ2-1; 10 bases match TRBD2. Trimming took 4 bases from V and 3 from J; bases not matched to a gene: 9. Per the germline V gene, CDR1 is MDHEN and CDR2 is SYDVKM. The CDR3 is 17 residues long. CDR3 protein: CASSSPIAGGSYNEQFF. Here the CDR3 DNA reads TGTGCCAGCAGTTCCCCTATAGCGGGAGGCAGCTACAATGAGCAGTTCTTC.

The chain recombines TRBV5-1 with TRBJ2-1; D may be TRBD1 (7 bases). Germline CDR1 SGHRS, CDR2 YFSETQ. Deletions cut 0 bases from V and 15 bases from J, with 25 bases between. CDR3 size: 16 residues. CDR3 nucleotide sequence: TGCGCCAGCAGCTTGGCCGGAGGGACAGAGGCCGGGCGTAGGTTCTTC. Translation: CASSLAGGTEAGRRFF.

The V call is TRBV15, the J call TRBJ2-5; 9 positions match TRBD1. CDR3 length: 13 amino acids. V shed 8 bases and J 3 bases; nucleotides not matched to a gene: 4. Germline V lookup: CDR1 LNHNV, CDR2 YYDKDF (reference sequence). CDR3 in DNA: TGTGCCACCGGTAGACAGGGGGAAGAGACCCAGTACTTC. It yields the protein CATGRQGEETQYF.

This clone was seen only once. This rearrangement joins TRBV6-5 to TRBJ2-7, with D maybe TRBD1 (5 bases). The germline CDR1 and CDR2 sequences are MNHEY and SVGAGI. The length of the CDR3 is 13 residues. The V gene lost 6 bases and the J gene lost 5 bases, with 14 bases spanning the gap. The CDR3 region is CASSRIGADEQYF. The CDR3 DNA is TGTGCCAGCAGCCGAATAGGGGCTGACGAGCAGTACTTC.

The DNA of the CDR3 is TGTGCCAGCAGCTCTTTTCACGGAGTCACAGATACGCAGTATTTT. Translating it yields CASSSFHGVTDTQYF. The V gene is TRBV7-8, the J gene TRBJ2-3; no clear D. The CDR3 totals 15 residues. The germline V gene encodes CDR1 SGHVS and CDR2 FQNEAQ. V was cut by 4 bases and J by 2 bases, with 13 bases left in between.

This clone appeared a single time. The V and J genes are TRBV12-5 and TRBJ1-1, with D tentatively TRBD1 (5 bases). In germline, CDR1 is LGHNT, CDR2 FRNRAP. The V and J ends lost 6 bases and 5 bases respectively, with 10 bases between them. There are 12 residues in the CDR3. The CDR3 DNA follows: TGTGCTAGTGGACCTGGGGGGACTGAAGCTTTCTTT. As protein: CASGPGGTEAFF. Full variable domain (missing parts from reference TRBV12-5 and TRBJ1-1): DARVTQTPRHKVTEMGQEVTMRCQPILGHNTVFWYRQTMMQGLELLAYFRNRAPLDDSGMPKDRFSAEMPDATLATLKIQPSEPRDSAVYFCASGPGGTEAFFGQGTRLTVV.

A remark on this clone: An end of the junction does not agree with germline; a read error may underlie this. This chain connects TRBV2 to TRBJ2-4; no clear D. Germline V gives CDR1 SNHLY, CDR2 FYNNEI. There are 13 residues in the CDR3. The CDR3 nucleotides read TGTGCCAGCAAAGGTGCAGCCAAAAACAGTCAGTACTTC. Translating gives CASKGAAKNSQYF.

The gene calls are TRBV19 and TRBJ2-1; D not certain. This CDR3 spans 14 amino acids. V lost 3 bases to trimming and J lost 8 bases, with 14 bases between them. Germline CDR1 reads LNHDA; CDR2 reads SQIVND (reference sequence). CDR3 nucleotides: TGTGCCAGTAGTATCGCGATCTCATCTTATGAGCAGTTCTTC. Protein sequence: CASSIAISSYEQFF.

The V gene is TRBV19, the J gene TRBJ1-5; D unresolved. This CDR3 region has 16 residues. The germline V gene encodes CDR1 LNHDA and CDR2 SQIVND (reference sequence). Deletions cut 3 bases from V and 7 bases from J, with 19 bases between. The DNA of the CDR3 is TGTGCCAGTAGTATTAGGGAGTCCCTAGTGGGACAGCCCCAGCATTTT. Encoded protein: CASSIRESLVGQPQHF.

The chain recombines TRBV19 with TRBJ2-7, with TRBD2 identical over 10 bases. The V gene's germline CDR1 is LNHDA and CDR2 SQIVND (reference sequence). The CDR3 covers 15 residues. The junction had 4 bases not matched to a gene; V was cut back by 5 bases and J by 0 bases. CDR3: CASSPGTSASYEQYF. For the CDR3, the DNA is TGTGCCAGTAGTCCTGGGACTAGCGCCTCCTACGAGCAGTACTTC.

This sequence joins TRBV2 and TRBJ2-1; 8 nucleotides align to TRBD2. The length of the CDR3 is 16 residues. V trimming: 2 bases; J trimming: 7 bases; junction bases outside the gene matches: 10. Germline loops: CDR1 SNHLY, CDR2 FYNNEI. In DNA form, the CDR3 reads TGTGCCAGCAGTGAAAAGGCTAGCGGGCCCCGGAATGAGCAGTTCTTC. This translates into CASSEKASGPRNEQFF.

The chain links TRBV19 to TRBJ2-2; D remains ambiguous. V was pared by 8 bases and J by 1 base, with 11 bases between. This CDR3 is 14 amino acids long. Germline values: CDR1 LNHDA, CDR2 SQIVND (reference sequence). CDR3 residues: CASRDILNTGELFF. In nucleotides, the CDR3 is TGTGCCAGTCGCGACATCTTGAACACCGGGGAGCTGTTTTTT. Combining the CDR3 with reference TRBV19 and TRBJ2-2 gives the whole variable domain DGGITQSPKYLFRKEGQNVTLSCEQNLNHDAMYWYRQDPGQGLRLIYYSQIVNDFQKGDIAEGYSVSREKKESFPLTVTSAQKNPTAFYLCASRDILNTGELFFGEGSRLTVL.

The chain combines TRBV10-1 with TRBJ2-7, with 10 bases aligning to TRBD2. Germline CDR1 WNHNN, CDR2 SYGVQD (reference sequence). The V segment lost 4 bases and the J segment 5 bases; nucleotides outside the gene matches: 5. The CDR3 length is 14 residues. CDR3 sequence reads: CASSATSGINEQYF. The CDR3 region has the DNA TGCGCCAGCAGTGCAACTAGCGGGATTAACGAGCAGTACTTC.

This chain links TRBV7-9 with TRBJ1-2; D possibly corresponds to TRBD1 (6 bases). Trimming shortened V by 0 bases and J by 6 bases, and 11 bases separated the two germline ends. CDR1 is SEHNR, CDR2 FQNEAQ, per germline (reference sequence). CDR3 length equals 14 residues. The CDR3 spells CASSLAGQTDGYTF. In DNA form, the CDR3 reads TGTGCCAGCAGCTTAGCCGGACAGACGGATGGCTACACCTTC.

This clone has a handful of counts. The rearrangement uses TRBV19 and TRBJ2-1, with 9 bases identical to TRBD1. J gave up 7 bases and V 3 bases, and 7 bases lay outside the gene matches. Germline CDR1 is LNHDA and CDR2 is SQIVND (reference sequence). The CDR3 length is 15 residues. This CDR3 is CASSMGTGFGNEQFF. The CDR3 DNA follows: TGTGCCAGTAGTATGGGGACAGGGTTTGGGAATGAGCAGTTCTTC.

In this sample, this clone turned up once. The chain employs TRBV10-1 and TRBJ2-7, with D possibly TRBD1 on 5 matching bases. This CDR3 spans 14 amino acids. V was shortened by 2 bases and J by 5 bases, with 13 bases between the two germline ends. Per the germline V gene, CDR1 is WNHNN and CDR2 is SYGVQD (reference sequence). CDR3 loop: CASSENLQGNEQYF. CDR3 sequence (DNA): TGCGCCAGCAGTGAGAATCTTCAGGGTAACGAGCAGTACTTC.